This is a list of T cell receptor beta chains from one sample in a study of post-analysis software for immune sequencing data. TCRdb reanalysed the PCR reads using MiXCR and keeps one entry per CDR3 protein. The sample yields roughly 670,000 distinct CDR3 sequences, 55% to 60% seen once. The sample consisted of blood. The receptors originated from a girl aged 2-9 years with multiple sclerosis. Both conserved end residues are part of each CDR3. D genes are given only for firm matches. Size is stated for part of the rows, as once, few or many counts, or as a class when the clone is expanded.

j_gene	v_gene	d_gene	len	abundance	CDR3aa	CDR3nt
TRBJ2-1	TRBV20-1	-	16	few	CSATQGASGEFDEQFF	TGCAGTGCTACCCAGGGGGCTAGCGGAGAGTTCGATGAGCAGTTCTTC
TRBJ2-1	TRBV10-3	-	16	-	CAISESKGPQTNEQFF	TGTGCCATCAGTGAGTCGAAGGGACCCCAGACGAATGAGCAGTTCTTC
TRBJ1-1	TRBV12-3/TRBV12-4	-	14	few	CASNNQDTNTEAFF	TGTGCCAGCAACAATCAGGACACGAACACTGAAGCTTTCTTT
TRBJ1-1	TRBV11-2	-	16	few	CASTSSTGPMNTVAFF	TGTGCCAGCACATCTTCCACAGGGCCCATGAACACTGTAGCTTTCTTT
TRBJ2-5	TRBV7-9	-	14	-	CASSEQGRGETQYF	TGTGCCAGCAGCGAACAGGGTCGGGGAGAGACCCAGTACTTC
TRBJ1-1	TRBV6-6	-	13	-	CASRVEFTTEAFF	TGTGCCAGCAGAGTAGAATTCACCACTGAAGCTTTCTTT
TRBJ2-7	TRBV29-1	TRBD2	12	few	CSVVAGAYEQYF	TGCAGCGTTGTAGCGGGAGCCTACGAGCAGTACTTC
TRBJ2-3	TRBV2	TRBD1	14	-	CASRTQGATDTQYF	TGTGCCAGCAGGACACAGGGGGCCACAGATACGCAGTATTTT
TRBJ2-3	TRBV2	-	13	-	CASSDVSPDTQYF	TGTGCCAGCAGTGATGTATCTCCAGATACGCAGTATTTT
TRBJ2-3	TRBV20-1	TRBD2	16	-	CSARARLAGVTDTQYF	TGCAGTGCTAGAGCTCGACTAGCGGGGGTCACAGATACGCAGTATTTT
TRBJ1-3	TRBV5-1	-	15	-	CASSSLGGDGNTIYF	TGCGCCAGCAGCTCCCTTGGAGGGGACGGAAACACCATATATTTT
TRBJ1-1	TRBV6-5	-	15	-	CASSYAVGGGTEAFF	TGTGCCAGCAGTTACGCTGTGGGCGGGGGCACTGAAGCTTTCTTT
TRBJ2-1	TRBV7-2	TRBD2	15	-	CASRGLAGGPPEQFF	TGTGCCAGCAGGGGACTAGCGGGGGGGCCGCCTGAGCAGTTCTTC
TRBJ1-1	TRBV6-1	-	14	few	CASLDAGTYTEAFF	TGTGCCAGCCTAGATGCTGGGACTTACACTGAAGCTTTCTTT
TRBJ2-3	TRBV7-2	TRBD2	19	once	CASSLEGTSGGHFTDTQYF	TGTGCCAGCAGCTTAGAGGGGACTAGCGGGGGCCACTTCACAGATACGCAGTATTTT
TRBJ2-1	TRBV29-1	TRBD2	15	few	CSVGLAPSSYNEQFF	TGCAGCGTCGGACTAGCGCCGAGCTCCTACAATGAGCAGTTCTTC
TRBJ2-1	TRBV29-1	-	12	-	CSVEITINEQFF	TGCAGCGTTGAAATAACCATCAATGAGCAGTTCTTC
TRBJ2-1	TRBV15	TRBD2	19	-	CATSRDLHGLAGARNEQFF	TGTGCCACCAGCAGAGACCTCCACGGGCTAGCGGGAGCGAGAAATGAGCAGTTCTTC
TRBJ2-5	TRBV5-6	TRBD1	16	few	CASSPSTGGDQETQYF	TGTGCCAGCAGCCCGTCGACAGGGGGGGACCAAGAGACCCAGTACTTC
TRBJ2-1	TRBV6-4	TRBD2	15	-	CASTQLAGAYNEQFF	TGTGCCAGCACCCAACTAGCGGGGGCCTACAATGAGCAGTTCTTC
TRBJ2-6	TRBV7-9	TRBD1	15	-	CASSSRDRGRNVLTF	TGTGCCAGCAGCTCCCGGGACAGGGGTAGAAACGTCCTGACTTTC
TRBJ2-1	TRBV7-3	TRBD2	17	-	CASSNSLAGVGYDEQFF	TGTGCCAGCAGCAACTCACTAGCGGGAGTGGGGTACGATGAGCAGTTCTTC
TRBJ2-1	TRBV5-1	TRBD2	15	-	CASSPWTSGGNEQFF	TGCGCCAGCAGCCCCTGGACTAGCGGGGGCAATGAGCAGTTCTTC
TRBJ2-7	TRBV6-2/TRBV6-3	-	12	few	CASSLPGNEQYF	TGTGCCAGCAGTCTCCCAGGGAACGAGCAGTACTTC
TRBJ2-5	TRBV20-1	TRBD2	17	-	CSARVRAGGKPRETQYF	TGCAGTGCTAGAGTAAGAGCGGGGGGCAAACCGAGAGAGACCCAGTACTTC
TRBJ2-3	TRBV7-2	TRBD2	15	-	CASSRLAGAMDTQYF	TGTGCCAGCAGCCGACTAGCGGGGGCGATGGATACGCAGTATTTT
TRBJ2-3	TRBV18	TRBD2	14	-	CASSERGTTDTQYF	TGTGCCAGCTCAGAGCGGGGGACCACAGATACGCAGTATTTT
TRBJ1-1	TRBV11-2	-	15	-	CASSLSTGRNTEAFF	TGTGCCAGCAGCTTATCGACGGGACGGAACACTGAAGCTTTCTTT
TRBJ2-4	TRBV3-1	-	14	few	CASSPSGARNIQYF	TGTGCCAGCAGCCCTTCCGGGGCGAGGAACATTCAGTACTTC
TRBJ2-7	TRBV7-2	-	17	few	CASSLYSVGSSSYEQYF	TGTGCCAGCAGCTTATACTCTGTCGGATCGAGCTCCTACGAGCAGTACTTC
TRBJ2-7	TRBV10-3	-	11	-	CAIRGGNEQYF	TGTGCCATCAGAGGGGGGAATGAGCAGTACTTC
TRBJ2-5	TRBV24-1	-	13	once	CATRPGQEETQYF	TGTGCCACCAGACCGGGACAAGAAGAGACCCAGTACTTC
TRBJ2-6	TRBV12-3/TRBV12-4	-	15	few	CASSLNPSGANVLTF	TGTGCCAGCAGTTTGAATCCCTCTGGGGCCAACGTCCTGACTTTC
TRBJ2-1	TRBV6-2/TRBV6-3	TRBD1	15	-	CASSRAGTVYNEQFF	TGTGCCAGCAGTAGAGCCGGGACAGTTTACAATGAGCAGTTCTTC
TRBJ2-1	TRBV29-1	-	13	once	CSSGGLAYNEQFF	TGCAGCAGTGGGGGGCTAGCGTACAATGAGCAGTTCTTC
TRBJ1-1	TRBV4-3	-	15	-	CASSREVQMNTEAFF	TGCGCCAGCAGCCGGGAGGTCCAGATGAACACTGAAGCTTTCTTT
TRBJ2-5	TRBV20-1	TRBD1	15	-	CSAFHRDRGIQTQYF	TGCAGTGCTTTCCACCGGGACAGGGGTATACAGACCCAGTACTTC
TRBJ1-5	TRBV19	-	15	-	CASSGYRAKREPQHF	TGTGCCAGTAGTGGATACAGGGCCAAGAGAGAACCCCAGCATTTT
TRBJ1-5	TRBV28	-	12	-	CASSKGNQPQHF	TGTGCCAGTTCGAAGGGCAATCAGCCCCAGCATTTT
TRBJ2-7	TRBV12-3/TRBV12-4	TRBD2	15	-	CASSFNPARENEQYF	TGTGCCAGCAGCTTCAACCCTGCGCGGGAGAACGAGCAGTACTTC
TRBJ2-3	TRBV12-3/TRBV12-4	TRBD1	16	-	CASRTGGTGVTDTQYF	TGTGCCAGCAGGACCGGCGGGACAGGGGTCACAGATACGCAGTATTTT
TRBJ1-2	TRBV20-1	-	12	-	CSARSDLYGYTF	TGCAGTGCTAGATCGGACCTCTATGGCTACACCTTC
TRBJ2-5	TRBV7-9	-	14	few	CASSLDAGDVAQYF	TGTGCCAGCAGCTTAGACGCAGGGGATGTGGCCCAGTACTTC
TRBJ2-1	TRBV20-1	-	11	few	CSAPEVGEQFF	TGCAGTGCTCCAGAGGTGGGTGAGCAGTTCTTC
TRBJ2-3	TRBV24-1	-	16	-	CATSDHRDGGTDTQYF	TGTGCCACCAGTGACCACCGGGACGGCGGCACAGATACGCAGTATTTT
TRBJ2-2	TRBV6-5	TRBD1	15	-	CASSDYRGPTGELFF	TGTGCCAGCAGTGACTACAGGGGGCCAACCGGGGAGCTGTTTTTT
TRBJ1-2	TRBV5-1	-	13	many	CASSLETGYGYTF	TGCGCCAGCAGCTTGGAGACAGGATATGGCTACACCTTC
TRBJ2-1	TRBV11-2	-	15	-	CASSLSLSSYNEQFF	TGTGCCAGCAGCTTAAGCCTAAGCTCCTACAATGAGCAGTTCTTC
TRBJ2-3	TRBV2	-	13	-	CASSDAGTDTQYF	TGTGCCAGCAGTGATGCGGGGACAGATACGCAGTATTTT
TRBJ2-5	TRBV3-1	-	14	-	CASSHTGRGETQYF	TGTGCCAGCAGTCATACAGGGAGGGGAGAGACCCAGTACTTC
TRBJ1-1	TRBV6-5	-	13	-	CASSLGQFTEAFF	TGTGCCAGCAGCTTAGGACAGTTCACTGAAGCTTTCTTT
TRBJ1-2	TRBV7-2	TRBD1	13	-	CASSLNRGYGYTF	TGTGCCAGCAGCTTAAACAGGGGCTATGGCTACACCTTC
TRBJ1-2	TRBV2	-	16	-	CASTGAEDLSNYGYTF	TGTGCCAGCACGGGGGCGGAGGACCTTTCCAACTATGGCTACACCTTC
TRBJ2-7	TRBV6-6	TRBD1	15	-	CASTDRTGGLGEQYF	TGTGCCAGCACCGACCGGACAGGGGGGCTGGGTGAGCAGTACTTC
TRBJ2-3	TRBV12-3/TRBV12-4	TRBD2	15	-	CASSRNSGSPDTQYF	TGTGCCAGCAGTCGAAATAGCGGGAGCCCAGATACGCAGTATTTT